This note documents a single TCR beta chain sequence. The data stem from a study of shared clonotypes between healthy human individuals. Each sorted subset replicate got 200 ng genomic DNA, about 33,000 genomes. The table came from immunoSEQ multiplex PCR; TCRdb's copy has only in-frame clones and leaves some out. The profile shows fewer than 1.8 million clones, just under 99% of them singletons. Germline V CDR1 and CDR2: MNHEY, SMNVEV (reference sequence). V was shortened by 2 bases and J by 8 bases, with 13 bases between the two germline ends. The CDR3 spans 14 residues. The material sequenced was naive CD4+ T cells sorted from blood. The subset: CD45RA+ positively selected. This sequence joins TRBV27 and TRBJ2-1; a possible D gene is TRBD1 (6 bases). The sequence derives from a man between 25 and 39 years old in good health. In DNA, the CDR3 is TGTGCCAGCAGTTTAGAAACAGGGATGTATGAGCAGTTCTTC. This encodes CASSLETGMYEQFF.